The clone carrying this T cell receptor beta chain was counted a few times. There are 15 residues in the CDR3. V lost 1 base and J 0 bases, leaving 9 bases between the germline ends. CDR1 and CDR2 from the germline V gene are LNHDA and SQIVND (reference sequence). With 60 Vbeta and 13 Jbeta primers, the PCR was carried out. TCRdb's copy holds only in-frame clones and misses some; the assay was immunoSEQ multiplex PCR. The sample includes roughly 100,000 clones, around 77% of them seen just once. The sample comes from a study of cytomegalovirus exposure and HLA in healthy donors. The sample was PBMCs. The sequence was obtained from a male donor in good health and CMV-seropositive. The V and J genes are TRBV19 and TRBJ1-2, with D hard to call. DNA for the CDR3: TGTGCCAGTAGTATAGTGGCCGAAGCTAACTATGGCTACACCTTC. Its protein product is CASSIVAEANYGYTF.